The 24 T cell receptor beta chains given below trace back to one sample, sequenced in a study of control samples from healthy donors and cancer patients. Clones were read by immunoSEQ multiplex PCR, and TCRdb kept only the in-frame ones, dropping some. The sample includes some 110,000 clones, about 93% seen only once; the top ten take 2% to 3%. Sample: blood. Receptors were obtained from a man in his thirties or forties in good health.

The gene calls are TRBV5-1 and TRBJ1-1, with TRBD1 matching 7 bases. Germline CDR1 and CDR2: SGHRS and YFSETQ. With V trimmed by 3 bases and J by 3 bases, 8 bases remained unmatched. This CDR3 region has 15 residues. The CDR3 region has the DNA TGCGCCAGCAGCTCGGAACAGGGGAAGGACACTGAAGCTTTCTTT. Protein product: CASSSEQGKDTEAFF.

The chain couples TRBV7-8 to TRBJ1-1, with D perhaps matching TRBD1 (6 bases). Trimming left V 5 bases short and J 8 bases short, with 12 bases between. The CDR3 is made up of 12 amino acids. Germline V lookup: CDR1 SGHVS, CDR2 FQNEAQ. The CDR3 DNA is TGTGCCAGCAGCACAGTACAGGGAGAAGCTTTCTTT. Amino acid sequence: CASSTVQGEAFF.

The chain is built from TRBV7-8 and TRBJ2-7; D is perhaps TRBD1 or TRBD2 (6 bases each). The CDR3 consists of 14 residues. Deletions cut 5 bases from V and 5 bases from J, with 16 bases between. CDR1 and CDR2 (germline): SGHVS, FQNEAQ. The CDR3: CASSTRQEGNEQYF. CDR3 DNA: TGTGCCAGCAGCACCCGACAGGAGGGGAACGAGCAGTACTTC.

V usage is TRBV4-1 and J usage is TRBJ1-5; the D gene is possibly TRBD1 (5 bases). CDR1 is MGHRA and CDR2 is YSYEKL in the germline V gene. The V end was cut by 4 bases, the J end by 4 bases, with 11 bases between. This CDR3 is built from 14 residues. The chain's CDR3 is CASSLGVRNQPQHF. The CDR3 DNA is TGCGCCAGCAGCCTAGGGGTTAGGAATCAGCCCCAGCATTTT.

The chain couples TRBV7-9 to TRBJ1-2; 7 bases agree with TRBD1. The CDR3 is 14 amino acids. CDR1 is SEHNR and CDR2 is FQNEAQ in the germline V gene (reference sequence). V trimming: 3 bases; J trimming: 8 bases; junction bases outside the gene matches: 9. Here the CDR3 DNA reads TGTGCCAGCAGCTTTGAAGGGGGCCTGAGGGGCTACACCTTC. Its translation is CASSFEGGLRGYTF.

The CDR3, as DNA: TGTGCCAGCTCGCCAACCGTCCTACAGGGTAGCACTGAAGCTTTCTTT. Translation gives CASSPTVLQGSTEAFF. The rearrangement links TRBV18 to TRBJ1-1; weak D call: TRBD1 (6 bases). V gave up 6 bases and J gave up 4 bases, with 21 bases separating them. Germline CDR1 reads KGHSH; CDR2 reads LQKENI. The CDR3 covers 16 residues.

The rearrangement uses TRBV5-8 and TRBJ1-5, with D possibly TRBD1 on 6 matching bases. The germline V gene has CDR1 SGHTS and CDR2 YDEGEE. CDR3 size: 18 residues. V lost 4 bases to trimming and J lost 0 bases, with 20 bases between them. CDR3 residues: CASSTWTVSGDSNQPQHF. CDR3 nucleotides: TGTGCCAGCAGCACATGGACAGTATCGGGGGATAGCAATCAGCCCCAGCATTTT.

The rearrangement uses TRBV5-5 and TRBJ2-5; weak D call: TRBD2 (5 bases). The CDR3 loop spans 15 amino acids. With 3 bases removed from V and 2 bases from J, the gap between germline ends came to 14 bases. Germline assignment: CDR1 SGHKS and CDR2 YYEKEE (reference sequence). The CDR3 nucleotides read TGTGCCAGCAGCTGGGATTTAGCGACGCAAGAGACCCAGTACTTC. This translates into CASSWDLATQETQYF. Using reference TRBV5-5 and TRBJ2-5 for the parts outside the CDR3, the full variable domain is DAGVTQSPTHLIKTRGQQVTLRCSPISGHKSVSWYQQVLGQGPQFIFQYYEKEERGRGNFPDRFSARQFPNYSSELNVNALLLGDSALYLCASSWDLATQETQYFGPGTRLLVL.

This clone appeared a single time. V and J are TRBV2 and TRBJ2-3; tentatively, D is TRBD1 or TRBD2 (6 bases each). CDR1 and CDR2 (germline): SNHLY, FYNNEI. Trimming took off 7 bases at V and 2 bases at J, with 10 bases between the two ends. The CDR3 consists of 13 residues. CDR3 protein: CASIGGTTDTQYF. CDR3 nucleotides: TGTGCCAGCATAGGGGGGACCACAGATACGCAGTATTTT. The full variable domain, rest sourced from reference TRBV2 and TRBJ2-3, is EPEVTQTPSHQVTQMGQEVILRCVPISNHLYFYWYRQILGQKVEFLVSFYNNEISEKSEIFDDQFSVERPDGSNFTLKIRSTKLEDSAMYFCASIGGTTDTQYFGPGTRLTVL.

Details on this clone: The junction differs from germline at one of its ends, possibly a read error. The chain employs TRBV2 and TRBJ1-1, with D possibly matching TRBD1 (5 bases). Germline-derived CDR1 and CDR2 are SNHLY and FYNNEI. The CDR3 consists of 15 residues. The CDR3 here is CASSVSGTANSEAFF. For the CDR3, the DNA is TGTGCCAGCAGCGTTTCCGGGACTGCGAACAGTGAAGCTTTCTTT.

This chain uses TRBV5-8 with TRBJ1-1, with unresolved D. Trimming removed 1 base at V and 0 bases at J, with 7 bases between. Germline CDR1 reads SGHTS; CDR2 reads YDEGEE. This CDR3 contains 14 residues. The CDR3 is CASSLRVMNTEAFF. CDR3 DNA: TGTGCCAGCAGCTTGAGAGTAATGAACACTGAAGCTTTCTTT.

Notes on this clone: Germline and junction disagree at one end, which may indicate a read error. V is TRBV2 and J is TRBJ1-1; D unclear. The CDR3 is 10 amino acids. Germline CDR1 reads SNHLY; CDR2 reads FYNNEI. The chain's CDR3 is CASRPPPDPF. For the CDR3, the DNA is TGTGCCAGCAGGCCCCCTCCAGACCCATTT.

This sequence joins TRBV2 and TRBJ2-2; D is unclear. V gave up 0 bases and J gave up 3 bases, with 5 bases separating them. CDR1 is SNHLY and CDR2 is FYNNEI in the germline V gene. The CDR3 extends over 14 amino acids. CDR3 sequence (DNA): TGTGCCAGCAGTGAAGCTGGATACACCGGGGAGCTGTTTTTT. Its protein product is CASSEAGYTGELFF.

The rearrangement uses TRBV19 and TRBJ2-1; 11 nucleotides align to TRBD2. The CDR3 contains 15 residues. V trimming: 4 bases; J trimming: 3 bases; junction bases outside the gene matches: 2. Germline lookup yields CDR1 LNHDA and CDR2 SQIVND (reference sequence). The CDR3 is CASSTGTSGYNEQFF. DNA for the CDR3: TGTGCCAGTAGTACCGGGACTAGCGGCTACAATGAGCAGTTCTTC.

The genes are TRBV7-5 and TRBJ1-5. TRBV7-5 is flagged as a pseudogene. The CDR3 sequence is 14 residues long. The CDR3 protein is CARSWMERSQPQHF. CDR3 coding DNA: TGTGCCAGAAGCTGGATGGAGAGGAGCCAGCCCCAGCATTTT.

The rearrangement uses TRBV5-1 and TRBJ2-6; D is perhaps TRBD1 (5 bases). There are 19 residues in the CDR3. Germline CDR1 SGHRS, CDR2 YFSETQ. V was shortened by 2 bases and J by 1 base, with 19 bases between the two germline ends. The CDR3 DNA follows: TGCGCCAGCAGCTTAAAACAGGTGTGGGCCGGTTCTGGGGCCAACGTCCTGACTTTC. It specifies CASSLKQVWAGSGANVLTF.

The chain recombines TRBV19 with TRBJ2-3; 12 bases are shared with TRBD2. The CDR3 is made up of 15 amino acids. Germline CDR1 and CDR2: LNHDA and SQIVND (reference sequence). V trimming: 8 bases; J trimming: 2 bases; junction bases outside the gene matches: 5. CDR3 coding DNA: TGTGCCAGTTGTACTAGCGGGGGGATCACAGATACGCAGTATTTT. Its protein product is CASCTSGGITDTQYF.

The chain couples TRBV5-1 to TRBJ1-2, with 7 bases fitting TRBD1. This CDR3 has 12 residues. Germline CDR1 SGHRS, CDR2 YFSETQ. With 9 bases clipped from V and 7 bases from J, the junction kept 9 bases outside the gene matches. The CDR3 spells CATRKGAGGYTF. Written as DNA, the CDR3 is TGCGCCACCCGAAAGGGGGCCGGTGGCTACACCTTC.

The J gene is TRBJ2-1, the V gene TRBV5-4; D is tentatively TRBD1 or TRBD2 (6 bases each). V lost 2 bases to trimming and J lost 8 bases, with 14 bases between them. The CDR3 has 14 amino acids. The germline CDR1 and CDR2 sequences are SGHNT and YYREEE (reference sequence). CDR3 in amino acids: CASSFGRQVDEQFF. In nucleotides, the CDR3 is TGTGCCAGCAGCTTCGGGAGACAGGTCGATGAGCAGTTCTTC.

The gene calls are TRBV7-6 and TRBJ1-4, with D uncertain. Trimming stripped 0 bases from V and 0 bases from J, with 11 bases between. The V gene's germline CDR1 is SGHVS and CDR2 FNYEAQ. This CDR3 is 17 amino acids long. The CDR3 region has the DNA TGTGCCAGCAGCTTAGCCCCTAGCAGTGCAACTAATGAAAAACTGTTTTTT. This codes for CASSLAPSSATNEKLFF.

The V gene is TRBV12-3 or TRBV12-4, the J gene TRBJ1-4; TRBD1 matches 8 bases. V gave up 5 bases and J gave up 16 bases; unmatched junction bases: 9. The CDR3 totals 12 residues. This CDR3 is CASSLIGQGRFF. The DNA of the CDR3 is TGTGCCAGCAGTCTGATAGGACAGGGACGGTTTTTT.

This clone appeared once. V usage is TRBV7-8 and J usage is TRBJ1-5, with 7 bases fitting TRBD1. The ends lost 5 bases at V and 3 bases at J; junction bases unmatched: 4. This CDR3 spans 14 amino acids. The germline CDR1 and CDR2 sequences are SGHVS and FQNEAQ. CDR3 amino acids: CASSQGGNNQPQHF. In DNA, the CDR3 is TGTGCCAGCAGCCAGGGGGGTAACAATCAGCCCCAGCATTTT.

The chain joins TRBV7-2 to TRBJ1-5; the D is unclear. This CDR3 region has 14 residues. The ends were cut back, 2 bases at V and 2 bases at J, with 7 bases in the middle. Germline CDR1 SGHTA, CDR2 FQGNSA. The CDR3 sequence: CASSLRMGNQPQHF. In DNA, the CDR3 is TGTGCCAGCAGCTTACGGATGGGCAATCAGCCCCAGCATTTT.

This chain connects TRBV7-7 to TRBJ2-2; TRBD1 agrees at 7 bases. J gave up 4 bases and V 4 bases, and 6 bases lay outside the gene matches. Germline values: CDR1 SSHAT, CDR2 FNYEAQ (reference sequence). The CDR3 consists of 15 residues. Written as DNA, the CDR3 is TGTGCCAGCAGCTCATTGACAGGGTCCACCGGGGAGCTGTTTTTT. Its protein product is CASSSLTGSTGELFF. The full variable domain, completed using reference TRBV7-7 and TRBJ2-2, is GAGVSQSPRYKVTKRGQDVTLRCDPISSHATLYWYQQALGQGPEFLTYFNYEAQPDKSGLPSDRFSAERPEGSISTLTIQRTEQRDSAMYRCASSSLTGSTGELFFGEGSRLTVL.